This note documents a single T cell receptor (beta chain) sequence. The data belong to a study of T cells after yellow fever vaccination. Each CDR3 protein gets one entry after TCRdb re-called the 5' RACE reads with MiXCR. The data show around 530,000 distinct CDR3 sequences, about 17% seen once. The CDR3 has 14 amino acids. Germline assignment: CDR1 SGHTA and CDR2 FQGNSA. Trimming left V 6 bases short and J 0 bases short, with 11 bases between. The source material was PBMCs, sampled around 5 days after the first yellow fever vaccination. This chain joins TRBV7-2 and TRBJ2-5, with D possibly matching TRBD1 (5 bases). This sequence was found in a man aged 18-30 years who received the YFV17D yellow fever vaccine. The CDR3 region is CASSYQGNQETQYF. CDR3 nucleotides: TGTGCCAGCAGTTACCAGGGTAACCAAGAGACCCAGTACTTC.